The present T cell receptor (beta chain) was sequenced within a study of blood T cell repertoires in COVID-19. About the research overall: Whether acute or convalescent, the COVID-19 samples came from the United States, Italy and Spain. PBMCs, B-cell-depleted T cells, or T cells provided the cDNA or gDNA that made up the material.

The CDR3 consists of 15 residues. Per germline, CDR1 SGHRS and CDR2 YFSETQ. The V segment lost 4 bases and the J segment 1 base; nucleotides outside the gene matches: 7. Original processing methods: Amplification of reference gene primers was used by the study to estimate nucleated cell counts. This table comes from immunoSEQ multiplex PCR, and its TCRdb copy is limited to in-frame clones, with some not included. That table furnishes V, J and clone size, whereas the DNA furnished D and trimming. The data show approximately 190,000 clones, around nine tenths seen once. The sample taken for sequencing was peripheral blood. This clonotype originated in a woman between 40 and 55 years old who had recovered from COVID-19. The chain joins TRBV5-1 to TRBJ1-1, with 7 nucleotides matching TRBD1. CDR3 DNA: TGCGCCAGCAGCGCACAGGGACAGAGGAACACTGAAGCTTTCTTT. The encoded protein is CASSAQGQRNTEAFF.